Listed here are 21 T cell receptor beta chains from one sample, sequenced in a study of cytomegalovirus exposure and HLA in healthy donors. Both 60 Vbeta primers and 13 Jbeta primers went into the PCR. Data came from immunoSEQ multiplex PCR; TCRdb stores just in-frame clones and leaves some out. The sample includes roughly 250,000 clones, around four fifths of them seen just once. The sequenced sample consisted of PBMCs. The source is a woman between 35 and 50 years old in good health and CMV-seropositive.

This rearrangement joins TRBV7-9 to TRBJ1-4; D unclear. The V end lost 4 bases, the J end lost 0 bases, and 6 bases lay between the germline ends. Germline V gives CDR1 SEHNR, CDR2 FQNEAQ (reference sequence). The CDR3 runs 14 residues. The CDR3 region is CASSSPATNEKLFF. The DNA of the CDR3 is TGTGCCAGCAGCTCTCCTGCAACTAATGAAAAACTGTTTTTT.

The chain uses TRBV4-3 and TRBJ1-5, with TRBD1 identical over 10 bases. The ends lost 0 bases at V and 10 bases at J; junction bases unmatched: 9. The CDR3 extends over 16 amino acids. Germline assignment: CDR1 LGHNA and CDR2 YSLEER. As DNA, the CDR3 is TGCGCCAGCAGCCAAGAGTTTGGACAGGGGGTGAGTCCCCAGCATTTT. As protein: CASSQEFGQGVSPQHF.

This chain uses TRBV5-6 with TRBJ2-2; a weak D match, TRBD2 (5 bases). Trimming cost V 1 base and J 9 bases, with 13 bases left between them. The CDR3 runs to 14 residues. Germline V gene sequence: CDR1 SGHDT, CDR2 YYEEEE. The CDR3 bases are TGTGCCAGCAGCTTGTCAGAGAGGGTCCGGGAGCTGTTTTTT. Translating it yields CASSLSERVRELFF.

This rearrangement joins TRBV29-1 to TRBJ2-2, with D maybe TRBD2 (6 bases). Germline CDR1 is SQVTM and CDR2 is ANQGSEA. V was clipped by 3 bases and J by 0 bases, with 8 bases between them. CDR3 length: 14 residues. CDR3 DNA: TGCAGCGTTGACCTAGCGCCGAACACCGGGGAGCTGTTTTTT. It specifies CSVDLAPNTGELFF.

The chain carries TRBV19 and TRBJ1-1; 7 bases align to TRBD1. With 7 bases clipped from V and 9 bases from J, the junction kept 20 bases outside the gene matches. The CDR3 contains 16 residues. Germline V gene lookup returns CDR1 LNHDA and CDR2 SQIVND (reference sequence). The CDR3, as DNA: TGTGCCAGTAAAGGGGGCCATTGGGGGTCCCAATCGAAAGCTTTCTTT. Translation gives CASKGGHWGSQSKAFF.

The J gene is TRBJ2-5, the V gene TRBV6-5; 8 bases line up with TRBD2. Germline CDR1 and CDR2: MNHEY and SVGAGI. The CDR3 extends over 14 amino acids. J was trimmed by 2 bases and V by 5 bases; bases with no gene match: 4. In nucleotides, the CDR3 is TGTGCCAGCAGTACGGGGGGGTTGCAAGAGACCCAGTACTTC. It translates to CASSTGGLQETQYF.

The V and J genes are TRBV7-2 and TRBJ1-2; 8 bases align to TRBD1. The CDR3 covers 16 residues. The junction had 12 bases not matched to a gene; V was cut back by 3 bases and J by 6 bases. Germline V gives CDR1 SGHTA, CDR2 FQGNSA. CDR3 coding DNA: TGTGCCAGCAGCTTGAGTGGCGGACAGGGTAGCCATGGCTACACCTTC. Protein: CASSLSGGQGSHGYTF. Supplemented by reference TRBV7-2 and TRBJ1-2, the full variable domain reads GAGVSQSPSNKVTEKGKDVELRCDPISGHTALYWYRQSLGQGLEFLIYFQGNSAPDKSGLPSDRFSAERTGGSVSTLTIQRTQQEDSAVYLCASSLSGGQGSHGYTFGSGTRLTVV.

This clone was observed a few times. The chain joins TRBV6-6 to TRBJ1-2; TRBD1 matches 7 bases. Germline V gene sequence: CDR1 MNHNY, CDR2 SVGAGI (reference sequence). The CDR3 has 13 residues. V dropped 6 bases and J dropped 5; count of bases not matched to a gene: 6. The CDR3 here is CASSIGGRYGYTF. The CDR3 nucleotides read TGTGCCAGCAGCATAGGGGGCCGGTATGGCTACACCTTC.

This clone occurred a few times. The chain combines TRBV9 with TRBJ2-5, with D perhaps matching TRBD2 (6 bases). Trimming stripped 2 bases from V and 5 bases from J, with 16 bases between. CDR1 is SGDLS and CDR2 is YYNGEE in the germline V gene. The CDR3 covers 15 residues. The CDR3 spells CASSVAGSAGETQYF. CDR3 nucleotide sequence: TGTGCCAGCAGCGTGGCGGGATCGGCCGGGGAGACCCAGTACTTC.

J is TRBJ1-1 and V is TRBV28, with D possibly matching TRBD1 (6 bases). This CDR3 comprises 14 residues. V was clipped by 2 bases and J by 5 bases, with 12 bases between them. The V gene's germline CDR1 is MDHEN and CDR2 SYDVKM. Here the CDR3 reads CASSLGGRVTEAFF. DNA for the CDR3: TGTGCCAGCAGTTTAGGGGGCAGGGTGACTGAAGCTTTCTTT.

This chain links TRBV4-2 with TRBJ2-2, with 7 bases matching TRBD2. CDR3 length equals 16 residues. Germline-derived CDR1 and CDR2 are LGHNA and YNFKEQ. V lost 5 bases and J lost 4; bases outside the gene matches: 10. Here the CDR3 DNA reads TGTGCCAGCAGCGAGAGTGCGGGAGCGGGCACCGGGGAGCTGTTTTTT. This gives the protein CASSESAGAGTGELFF.

The chain carries TRBV7-8 and TRBJ2-1, with D unclear. V lost 2 bases and J lost 3, with 11 bases in between. The V gene's germline CDR1 is SGHVS and CDR2 FQNEAQ. The CDR3 is 15 residues long. The CDR3 DNA sequence: TGTGCCAGCAGCTTAAAACTCCAACTCTACAATGAGCAGTTCTTC. This translates into CASSLKLQLYNEQFF.

The chain has TRBV11-3 and TRBJ2-5, with a possible D match to TRBD1 (7 bases). In germline, CDR1 is SGHNT, CDR2 YENEEA. The germline V and J ends were trimmed by 5 bases and 3 bases, with 16 bases remaining between them. The CDR3 loop spans 15 amino acids. CDR3 residues: CASSRGTQGEETQYF. For the CDR3, the DNA is TGTGCCAGCAGCCGGGGGACGCAGGGGGAAGAGACCCAGTACTTC.

The V call is TRBV18, the J call TRBJ1-3; weak D call: TRBD1 (5 bases). Trimming shortened V by 3 bases and J by 0 bases, and 15 bases separated the two germline ends. This CDR3 comprises 17 residues. Per the germline V gene, CDR1 is KGHSH and CDR2 is LQKENI. The CDR3 bases are TGTGCCAGCTCACCGCCCACAGGTCCCAGCTCTGGAAACACCATATATTTT. This gives the protein CASSPPTGPSSGNTIYF.

This chain joins TRBV28 and TRBJ1-1; D uncertain. The CDR3 spans 14 residues. CDR1 and CDR2 (germline): MDHEN, SYDVKM. Trimming took off 4 bases at V and 0 bases at J, with 9 bases between the two ends. As DNA, the CDR3 is TGTGCCAGCAGTTCCATCCCTATGAACACTGAAGCTTTCTTT. Residues: CASSSIPMNTEAFF.

The chain couples TRBV5-1 to TRBJ2-5; D is perhaps TRBD2 (5 bases). The V gene lost 3 bases and the J gene lost 5 bases, with 8 bases spanning the gap. The CDR3 contains 12 residues. From germline, CDR1 is SGHRS and CDR2 YFSETQ. CDR3 region: CASSSTGETQYF. DNA of the CDR3: TGCGCCAGCAGCTCAACGGGGGAGACCCAGTACTTC. The full variable domain, rest sourced from reference TRBV5-1 and TRBJ2-5, is KAGVTQTPRYLIKTRGQQVTLSCSPISGHRSVSWYQQTPGQGLQFLFEYFSETQRNKGNFPGRFSGRQFSNSRSEMNVSTLELGDSALYLCASSSTGETQYFGPGTRLLVL.

This clone was seen more than once but under ten times. In nucleotides, the CDR3 is TGTGCCAGCAGCCAAGAAATCACAGGGTTTGGCTACACCTTC. Its protein is CASSQEITGFGYTF. The J gene is TRBJ1-2, the V gene TRBV14; a possible D gene is TRBD1 (6 bases). CDR3 length: 14 amino acids. Germline V CDR1 and CDR2: SGHDN, FVKESK. Trimming stripped 0 bases from V and 7 bases from J, with 12 bases between.

The genes are TRBV4-2 and TRBJ1-1, with 10 positions matching TRBD1. After removal of 4 bases from V and 5 bases from J, the junction contained 7 bases not matched to a gene. CDR3 size: 15 residues. CDR1 and CDR2 from the germline V gene are LGHNA and YNFKEQ. The CDR3 DNA sequence: TGTGCCAGCAGCCTTACCGGGACAGGGGAGACTGAAGCTTTCTTT. Translating it yields CASSLTGTGETEAFF.

The rearrangement uses TRBV7-9 and TRBJ2-1, with D tentatively TRBD2 (6 bases). Trimming removed 3 bases from V and 3 bases from J, with 21 bases in between. In germline, CDR1 is SEHNR, CDR2 FQNEAQ (reference sequence). This CDR3 spans 18 amino acids. The CDR3 bases are TGTGCCAGCAGCTTCACAACTGCGGGACTTTTGATCTACAATGAGCAGTTCTTC. Translated, it gives CASSFTTAGLLIYNEQFF.

This sequence joins TRBV7-6 and TRBJ2-3, with a tentative D call TRBD2 (6 bases). The CDR3 extends over 15 amino acids. The V gene's germline CDR1 is SGHVS and CDR2 FNYEAQ. Trimming took off 3 bases at V and 0 bases at J, with 10 bases between the two ends. CDR3: CASSFGGASTDTQYF. CDR3 coding DNA: TGTGCCAGCAGCTTTGGAGGGGCTAGCACAGATACGCAGTATTTT.

V and J are TRBV7-6 and TRBJ1-1; D not certain. Germline lookup yields CDR1 SGHVS and CDR2 FNYEAQ. The CDR3 length is 13 residues. V dropped 4 bases and J dropped 5 bases, with 11 bases sitting between them. The CDR3 loop reads CASSSEGWTEAFF. CDR3 nucleotides: TGTGCCAGCAGCTCCGAGGGTTGGACTGAAGCTTTCTTT.